This section outlines one T cell receptor beta chain sequence together with its context. This entry belongs to a study of shared clonotypes between healthy human individuals. Germline V lookup: CDR1 SGHAT, CDR2 FQNNGV. The CDR3 is made up of 15 amino acids. The V gene end was trimmed by 5 bases and the J gene end by 4 bases; junction bases not matched to a gene: 6. Over several immunoSEQ plates, each subset's genomic DNA was distributed in even portions. The repertoire was sequenced with immunoSEQ multiplex PCR; TCRdb's copy has only in-frame clones and lacks some. Among over a million clones listed, 75% to 80% were seen once.

The chain employs TRBV11-2 and TRBJ2-1, with TRBD2 matching 9 bases. This TCR was sampled from a man between 18 and 29 years old in good health. Some clones in this sample may be carry-over from other donors' samples. The sample comprised memory CD4+ T cells from PBMCs. Described subset: CD45RA-negative fraction. CDR3 region: CASSPGSGRYNEQFF. The CDR3 region has the DNA TGTGCCAGCAGCCCCGGTAGCGGGAGATACAATGAGCAGTTCTTC.